The 23 T cell receptor beta chains below were found in one sample sequenced in a study of blood T cell repertoires in COVID-19. Sequencing used immunoSEQ multiplex PCR; TCRdb keeps in-frame clones, though not all of them. The repertoire holds approximately 250,000 clones, with about 88% as singletons. The sample taken for sequencing was peripheral blood. The receptor source for this set is a man younger than 40 with active or convalescent COVID-19.

The gene calls are TRBV27 and TRBJ2-7; perhaps TRBD2 as D (6 bases). V was shortened by 6 bases and J by 4 bases, with 13 bases between the two germline ends. The CDR3 is made up of 13 amino acids. Per the germline V gene, CDR1 is MNHEY and CDR2 is SMNVEV (reference sequence). The CDR3 DNA reads as TGTGCCAGCAGGCGGGGTATTCAGTACGAGCAGTACTTC. This encodes CASRRGIQYEQYF.

The chain joins TRBV5-1 to TRBJ2-6; 14 bases line up with TRBD2. Germline V gene data show CDR1 as SGHRS and CDR2 as YFSETQ. The CDR3 runs 18 residues. Trimming removed 4 bases from V and 0 bases from J; junction bases left unmatched: 3. CDR3 in DNA: TGCGCCAGCAGCGAGGGACTAGCGGGGGACTCTGGGGCCAACGTCCTGACTTTC. Translating gives CASSEGLAGDSGANVLTF.

The CDR3 DNA reads as TGCGCCAGCAGCCTTAGGGCTAGCGGGTTCCAAGAGACCCAGTACTTC. Its translation: CASSLRASGFQETQYF. V and J are TRBV5-1 and TRBJ2-5, with TRBD2 matching over 8 bases. Germline V gives CDR1 SGHRS, CDR2 YFSETQ. The junction had 9 bases not matched to a gene; V was cut back by 4 bases and J by 1 base. The CDR3 extends over 16 amino acids.

The chain carries TRBV5-8 and TRBJ1-3; 7 nucleotides agree with TRBD1. Germline V gene sequence: CDR1 SGHTS, CDR2 YDEGEE. Unmatched junction bases numbered 8, after V lost 4 bases and J lost 1 base. The CDR3 is made up of 16 amino acids. CDR3 in amino acids: CASSPYTGVSGNTIYF. The CDR3, as DNA: TGTGCCAGCAGCCCTTATACAGGGGTATCTGGAAACACCATATATTTT.

V is TRBV7-9 and J is TRBJ2-1; no clear D gene. CDR3 length equals 15 residues. The V gene's germline CDR1 is SEHNR and CDR2 FQNEAQ (reference sequence). V was shortened by 5 bases and J by 10 bases, with 21 bases between the two germline ends. CDR3 region: CASSLRREAWREQFF. In nucleotides, the CDR3 is TGTGCCAGCAGCCTCCGCAGAGAGGCATGGCGGGAGCAGTTCTTC.

The rearrangement joins TRBV18 to TRBJ1-4; TRBD1 matches at 9 bases. This CDR3 region has 16 residues. The junction had 11 bases not matched to a gene; V was cut back by 5 bases and J by 7 bases. Germline V lookup: CDR1 KGHSH, CDR2 LQKENI. CDR3 nucleotide sequence: TGTGCCAGCTCATTGGGCTCGGGGACAGGGACTGAAAAACTGTTTTTT. It encodes CASSLGSGTGTEKLFF.

V and J are TRBV5-1 and TRBJ1-2, with D hard to call. The CDR3 totals 14 residues. V lost 0 bases, J lost 3 bases, and 9 bases lay in between. CDR1 SGHRS and CDR2 YFSETQ come from the germline V gene. CDR3 sequence (DNA): TGCGCCAGCAGCTTGGATGTCTTTGACTATGGCTACACCTTC. As protein: CASSLDVFDYGYTF.

This clone was counted a single time. The chain couples TRBV29-1 to TRBJ2-1; 9 bases match TRBD1. The CDR3 is 15 residues long. Germline CDR1 is SQVTM and CDR2 is ANQGSEA. V dropped 4 bases and J dropped 7; count of bases not matched to a gene: 11. Written as DNA, the CDR3 is TGCAGCGTTGGTCGCGGGACAGGGTATTTGAATGAGCAGTTCTTC. It is translated as CSVGRGTGYLNEQFF.

V is TRBV5-6 and J is TRBJ2-7, with a tentative D call TRBD2 (6 bases). Germline CDR1 reads SGHDT; CDR2 reads YYEEEE. V gave up 5 bases and J gave up 0 bases, with 15 bases separating them. The CDR3 spans 15 residues. This CDR3 reads CASSGVGEVSYEQYF. CDR3 in DNA: TGTGCCAGCAGTGGAGTCGGGGAGGTCTCCTACGAGCAGTACTTC.

V usage is TRBV7-2 and J usage is TRBJ2-7, with a tentative D call TRBD2 (6 bases). The CDR3 totals 15 residues. The V end lost 4 bases, the J end lost 1 base, and 14 bases lay between the germline ends. Germline-derived CDR1 and CDR2 are SGHTA and FQGNSA. The CDR3 spells CASSSLLGTSYEQYF. The CDR3 nucleotides are TGTGCCAGCAGCTCCCTATTGGGGACTTCCTACGAGCAGTACTTC.

The chain recombines TRBV7-9 with TRBJ2-7; no reliable D call. CDR1 SEHNR and CDR2 FQNEAQ come from the germline V gene (reference sequence). Trimming left V 1 base short and J 6 bases short, with 10 bases between. This CDR3 contains 13 residues. In DNA, the CDR3 is TGTGCCAGCAGCTTAGGTGTTCGGTTCGAGCAGTACTTC. Translated: CASSLGVRFEQYF.

The V gene is TRBV20-1, the J gene TRBJ2-3; TRBD2 matches 9 bases. Germline lookup yields CDR1 DFQATT and CDR2 SNEGSKA (reference sequence). V was clipped by 3 bases and J by 1 base; unmatched bases: 11. This CDR3 has 17 residues. The chain's CDR3 is CSASSSASGDGTDTQYF. The CDR3 DNA reads as TGCAGTGCTAGTAGTTCGGCTAGCGGGGATGGCACAGATACGCAGTATTTT.

The chain has TRBV7-9 and TRBJ1-2, with D uncertain. This CDR3 region has 12 residues. Trimming removed 1 base from V and 6 bases from J, with 6 bases in between. The germline CDR1 and CDR2 sequences are SEHNR and FQNEAQ (reference sequence). CDR3 bases: TGTGCCAGCAGCTTAGGTACAGATGGCTACACCTTC. Translation: CASSLGTDGYTF.

The rearrangement uses TRBV7-9 and TRBJ1-2, with D uncertain. Germline V CDR1 and CDR2: SEHNR, FQNEAQ (reference sequence). The CDR3 is made up of 11 amino acids. Trimming removed 5 bases at V and 7 bases at J, with 8 bases between. CDR3 region: CASSLSLGYTF. In DNA, the CDR3 is TGTGCCAGCAGCCTTAGTCTTGGCTACACCTTC.

CDR3 in DNA: TGTGCCAGCAGCAAGGCCAGGGGGATTCGAGAGACCCAGTACTTC. Its protein is CASSKARGIRETQYF. This rearrangement joins TRBV2 to TRBJ2-5, with 7 bases identical to TRBD1. The junction had 11 bases not matched to a gene; V was cut back by 6 bases and J by 4 bases. Germline V CDR1 and CDR2: SNHLY, FYNNEI. The CDR3 has 15 amino acids. The full variable domain, in which reference TRBV2 and TRBJ2-5 provide the parts outside the CDR3, is EPEVTQTPSHQVTQMGQEVILRCVPISNHLYFYWYRQILGQKVEFLVSFYNNEISEKSEIFDDQFSVERPDGSNFTLKIRSTKLEDSAMYFCASSKARGIRETQYFGPGTRLLVL.

CDR3 sequence (DNA): TGTGCCAGCAGCCTGCTCGGCGGGGGGGCCGGGGAGCTGTTTTTT. This translates into CASSLLGGGAGELFF. This chain connects TRBV5-8 to TRBJ2-2, with 9 bases matching TRBD2. This CDR3 has 15 amino acids. The junction had 7 bases not matched to a gene; V was cut back by 4 bases and J by 6 bases. CDR1 is SGHTS and CDR2 is YDEGEE in the germline V gene.

This sequence joins TRBV7-9 and TRBJ2-3; the match to TRBD1 covers 8 bases. Unmatched junction bases numbered 5, after V lost 4 bases and J lost 5 bases. CDR3 length: 14 amino acids. The germline V gene encodes CDR1 SEHNR and CDR2 FQNEAQ (reference sequence). CDR3: CASSSRDRRDTQYF. The CDR3 DNA reads as TGTGCCAGCAGCTCCCGGGACAGGCGAGATACGCAGTATTTT. The variable domain in full, with the rest retrieved from reference TRBV7-9 and TRBJ2-3, is DTGVSQNPRHKITKRGQNVTFRCDPISEHNRLYWYRQTLGQGPEFLTYFQNEAQLEKSRLLSDRFSAERPKGSFSTLEIQRTEQGDSAMYLCASSSRDRRDTQYFGPGTRLTVL.

This clone showed up just a few times. This chain uses TRBV20-1 with TRBJ2-5; tentatively, D is TRBD2 (5 bases). The CDR3 contains 13 residues. V shed 3 bases and J shed 5 bases, with 13 bases lying between them. Germline CDR1 reads DFQATT; CDR2 reads SNEGSKA (reference sequence). The CDR3 here is CSASSVGSETQYF. The CDR3 DNA is TGCAGTGCTAGTTCTGTAGGGAGCGAGACCCAGTACTTC.

This clone was seen just once. The gene calls are TRBV28 and TRBJ1-6; unclear D gene. This CDR3 is built from 14 residues. The germline V gene encodes CDR1 MDHEN and CDR2 SYDVKM. Trimming left V 6 bases short and J 4 bases short, with 10 bases between. As DNA, the CDR3 is TGTGCCAGCAGCCACCGCGGGTATAATTCACCCCTCCACTTT. Residues: CASSHRGYNSPLHF.

This chain links TRBV7-2 with TRBJ2-7; D may be TRBD1 (6 bases). CDR1 is SGHTA and CDR2 is FQGNSA in the germline V gene. This CDR3 spans 17 amino acids. The V end was cut by 5 bases, the J end by 0 bases, with 20 bases between. The CDR3 DNA sequence: TGTGCCAGCAGCAAATGGAACAGGGTCACCTCCTCCTACGAGCAGTACTTC. As protein: CASSKWNRVTSSYEQYF.

This clone was seen only once. The rearrangement joins TRBV19 to TRBJ2-3, with 10 bases aligning to TRBD2. The CDR3 has 18 residues. Germline V gene sequence: CDR1 LNHDA, CDR2 SQIVND (reference sequence). The J segment lost 0 bases and the V segment lost 3 bases, leaving 9 bases of the junction unmatched. The DNA of the CDR3 is TGTGCCAGTAGTATTAGGGGAATAGCGGGGGGTAGCACAGATACGCAGTATTTT. It yields the protein CASSIRGIAGGSTDTQYF.

This clone was counted a few times. Other DNA variants within this sample encode the same CDR3. The chain joins TRBV12-3 or TRBV12-4 to TRBJ1-1; D is undetermined. The CDR3 is 12 residues long. The V end lost 3 bases, the J end lost 4 bases, and 6 bases lay between the germline ends. The CDR3: CASSLRGTEAFF. The CDR3 coding sequence is TGTGCCAGCAGTTTGAGAGGCACTGAAGCTTTCTTT.

The gene calls are TRBV27 and TRBJ1-3, with a tentative D call TRBD1 (5 bases). Looked up from germline, CDR1 is MNHEY and CDR2 is SMNVEV (reference sequence). The CDR3 consists of 15 residues. The V and J ends lost 2 bases and 4 bases respectively, with 12 bases between them. The CDR3 DNA reads TGTGCCAGCAGTTTAAGTGCGGGGACCGGAAACACCATATATTTT. Its translation is CASSLSAGTGNTIYF.